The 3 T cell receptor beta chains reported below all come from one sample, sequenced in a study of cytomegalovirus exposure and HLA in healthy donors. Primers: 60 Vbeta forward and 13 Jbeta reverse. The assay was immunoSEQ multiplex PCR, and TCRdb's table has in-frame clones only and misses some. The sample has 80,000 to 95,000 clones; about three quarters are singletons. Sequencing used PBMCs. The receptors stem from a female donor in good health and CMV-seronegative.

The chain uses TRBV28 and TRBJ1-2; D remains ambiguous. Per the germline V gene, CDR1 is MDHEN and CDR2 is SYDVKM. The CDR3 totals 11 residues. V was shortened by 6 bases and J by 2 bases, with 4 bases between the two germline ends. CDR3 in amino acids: CASSPNYGYTF. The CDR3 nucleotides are TGTGCCAGCAGCCCGAACTATGGCTACACCTTC.

The CDR3 region has the DNA TGCGCCAGCAGCCATGACCAGGGGCTGGACACCATATATTTT. Residues: CASSHDQGLDTIYF. V and J are TRBV4-3 and TRBJ1-3, with D perhaps TRBD1 (6 bases). The CDR3 length is 14 residues. Germline loops: CDR1 LGHNA, CDR2 YSLEER. Between the trimmed V and J ends, which lost 3 bases and 8 bases, there was a span of 14 bases.

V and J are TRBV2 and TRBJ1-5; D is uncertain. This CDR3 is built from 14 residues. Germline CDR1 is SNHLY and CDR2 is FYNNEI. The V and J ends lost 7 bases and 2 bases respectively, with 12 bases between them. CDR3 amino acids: CASKVGAGNQPQHF. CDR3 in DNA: TGTGCCAGCAAAGTGGGAGCGGGCAATCAGCCCCAGCATTTT.